A single sample is the source of the 17 T cell receptor beta chains below, sequenced in a study of blood T cell repertoires in COVID-19. The repertoire was sequenced with immunoSEQ multiplex PCR; TCRdb's copy has only in-frame clones and lacks some. The sample carries 200,000 to 250,000 clones, about 83% recorded once. Sequenced sample: peripheral blood. The receptors here all came from a woman in her twenties or thirties with COVID-19, enrolled during active disease.

This clone showed up just once. The rearrangement uses TRBV19 and TRBJ1-4; no clear D gene. V was pared by 3 bases and J by 1 base, with 9 bases between. CDR1 and CDR2 from the germline V gene are LNHDA and SQIVND (reference sequence). This CDR3 is built from 15 residues. DNA of the CDR3: TGTGCCAGTAGTATCCGAGCCCGAACTAATGAAAAACTGTTTTTT. Its translation: CASSIRARTNEKLFF.

The V and J genes are TRBV20-1 and TRBJ2-7; D possibly corresponds to TRBD1 (6 bases). Germline CDR1 is DFQATT and CDR2 is SNEGSKA (reference sequence). CDR3 length: 15 amino acids. V lost 3 bases and J lost 0, with 15 bases in between. CDR3 amino acids: CSASPRQESSYEQYF. The CDR3 bases are TGCAGTGCTAGTCCCCGACAGGAGAGCTCCTACGAGCAGTACTTC.

The CDR3: CASSQTGGGTEAFF. CDR3 in DNA: TGTGCCAGCAGCCAAACAGGGGGAGGCACTGAAGCTTTCTTT. The chain uses TRBV4-2 and TRBJ1-1, with 8 bases lining up with TRBD1. J lost 4 bases, V lost 2 bases, and 3 bases had no gene match. Germline V lookup: CDR1 LGHNA, CDR2 YNFKEQ. The CDR3 runs to 14 residues.

This clone was seen a few times. The chain links TRBV4-3 to TRBJ2-7; TRBD1 is a possible D gene (5 bases). The CDR3 has 13 residues. Trimming removed 4 bases from V and 7 bases from J, with 14 bases in between. The germline V gene has CDR1 LGHNA and CDR2 YSLEER. The CDR3 loop is CASSLSRASEQYF. The DNA for the CDR3 is TGCGCCAGCAGCCTCAGCAGGGCCTCTGAGCAGTACTTC.

The chain couples TRBV3-1 (or the pseudogene TRBV3-2) to TRBJ1-1; D is unclear. This CDR3 contains 14 residues. CDR1 is LGHDT and CDR2 is YNNKEL in the germline V gene (reference sequence). Trimming cost V 2 bases and J 5 bases, with 12 bases left between them. The DNA for the CDR3 is TGTGCCAGCAGCCAACACAGCCTAAGAACTGAAGCTTTCTTT. This sequence encodes CASSQHSLRTEAFF.

The chain combines TRBV11-2 with TRBJ2-3, with D perhaps matching TRBD1 (5 bases). Deletions cut 5 bases from V and 3 bases from J, with 9 bases between. CDR1 and CDR2 from the germline V gene are SGHAT and FQNNGV. There are 13 residues in the CDR3. The CDR3 loop is CASSKDRTDTQYF. The CDR3 bases are TGTGCCAGCAGCAAAGACAGAACAGATACGCAGTATTTT. The full variable domain, with the rest looked up from reference TRBV11-2 and TRBJ2-3, is EAGVAQSPRYKIIEKRQSVAFWCNPISGHATLYWYQQILGQGPKLLIQFQNNGVVDDSQLPKDRFSAERLKGVDSTLKIQPAKLEDSAVYLCASSKDRTDTQYFGPGTRLTVL.

The V call is TRBV4-1, the J call TRBJ2-7, with D possibly called TRBD1 or TRBD2 (6 bases each). V was pared by 7 bases and J by 0 bases, with 19 bases between. From germline, CDR1 is MGHRA and CDR2 YSYEKL. The CDR3 is 16 residues long. The CDR3 coding sequence is TGCGCCAGCACCAAAGAGGGGGGTCGTAACTCCTACGAGCAGTACTTC. Translating gives CASTKEGGRNSYEQYF.

This sequence joins TRBV5-1 and TRBJ2-3; 10 positions agree with TRBD2. Per the germline V gene, CDR1 is SGHRS and CDR2 is YFSETQ. With V trimmed by 3 bases and J by 4 bases, 8 bases remained unmatched. This CDR3 has 16 amino acids. The CDR3, as DNA: TGCGCCAGCAGCTCCCGGAGAGCGGGAGGGCCAGATACGCAGTATTTT. It translates to CASSSRRAGGPDTQYF.

V gene TRBV28 combines with J gene TRBJ2-7; 7 bases line up with TRBD2. The length of the CDR3 is 12 residues. Germline CDR1 reads MDHEN; CDR2 reads SYDVKM. Trimming took 4 bases from V and 5 from J; bases not matched to a gene: 2. The CDR3 region is CASSSTSDEQYF. For the CDR3, the DNA is TGTGCCAGCAGTTCCACTAGCGACGAGCAGTACTTC. The whole variable domain, filled in from reference TRBV28 and TRBJ2-7, reads DVKVTQSSRYLVKRTGEKVFLECVQDMDHENMFWYRQDPGLGLRLIYFSYDVKMKEKGDIPEGYSVSREKKERFSLILESASTNQTSMYLCASSSTSDEQYFGPGTRLTVT.

This clone was detected only once. This chain joins TRBV19 and TRBJ2-2, with 11 nucleotides matching TRBD2. Trimming took 7 bases from V and 1 from J; bases not matched to a gene: 5. Germline values: CDR1 LNHDA, CDR2 SQIVND (reference sequence). There are 16 residues in the CDR3. The CDR3 DNA reads as TGTGCCAGTACCCTAGCGGGGGGCTTGAACACCGGGGAGCTGTTTTTT. This sequence encodes CASTLAGGLNTGELFF. Based on the CDR3 plus reference TRBV19 and TRBJ2-2, the full variable domain is DGGITQSPKYLFRKEGQNVTLSCEQNLNHDAMYWYRQDPGQGLRLIYYSQIVNDFQKGDIAEGYSVSREKKESFPLTVTSAQKNPTAFYLCASTLAGGLNTGELFFGEGSRLTVL.

The chain couples TRBV29-1 to TRBJ2-4, with 13 nucleotides matching TRBD2. This CDR3 comprises 13 residues. Germline V gives CDR1 SQVTM, CDR2 ANQGSEA. The J segment lost 12 bases and the V segment lost 6 bases, leaving 8 bases of the junction unmatched. This CDR3 reads CSVPGTSGTRQYF. The CDR3 DNA follows: TGCAGCGTGCCCGGGACTAGCGGGACCCGTCAGTACTTC.

CDR3 in amino acids: CASSRGLAGGGSGELFF. CDR3 DNA: TGTGCCAGCAGCCGGGGACTAGCGGGAGGGGGCAGCGGGGAGCTGTTTTTT. The chain is built from TRBV7-2 and TRBJ2-2; 16 bases map to TRBD2. Trimming removed 5 bases from V and 7 bases from J; junction bases left unmatched: 7. The V gene's germline CDR1 is SGHTA and CDR2 FQGNSA. The CDR3 consists of 17 residues.

This chain connects TRBV4-3 to TRBJ1-4, with 7 bases aligning to TRBD1. CDR3 length equals 15 residues. Germline trimming cut 0 bases from V and 6 bases from J; bases unmatched to any gene: 4. CDR1 and CDR2 from the germline V gene are LGHNA and YSLEER. DNA of the CDR3: TGCGCCAGCAGCCAAGAAGGGGGCGCGTATGAAAAACTGTTTTTT. The encoded protein is CASSQEGGAYEKLFF.

This clone is a singleton in its sample. The chain carries TRBV5-4 and TRBJ2-1; TRBD2 matches 8 bases. From germline, CDR1 is SGHNT and CDR2 YYREEE (reference sequence). With 4 bases clipped from V and 6 bases from J, the junction kept 15 bases outside the gene matches. The CDR3 has 17 amino acids. The CDR3 bases are TGTGCCAGCAGCCCCGTTTCGGGAGGGCCGGGGGGCAATGAGCAGTTCTTC. Its translation is CASSPVSGGPGGNEQFF.

J is TRBJ1-1 and V is TRBV7-7; the D gene is possibly TRBD1 (6 bases). This CDR3 spans 14 amino acids. The germline V gene encodes CDR1 SSHAT and CDR2 FNYEAQ (reference sequence). With 6 bases removed from V and 0 bases from J, the gap between germline ends came to 11 bases. The CDR3 DNA reads TGTGCCAGCAGACCAACAGGGATGAACACTGAAGCTTTCTTT. Protein: CASRPTGMNTEAFF.

The CDR3 reads CASSLAIGGGNSPLHF. The CDR3 DNA follows: TGTGCCAGCAGCTTAGCGATTGGGGGGGGTAATTCACCCCTCCACTTT. The rearrangement links TRBV7-9 to TRBJ1-6; D may be TRBD1 (5 bases). CDR3 length: 16 residues. The germline V gene encodes CDR1 SEHNR and CDR2 FQNEAQ (reference sequence). V dropped 0 bases and J dropped 6 bases, with 12 bases sitting between them.

This clone has just one count. The V gene is TRBV25-1, the J gene TRBJ2-3; a weak D match, TRBD1 (6 bases). The germline V gene encodes CDR1 MGHDK and CDR2 SYGVNS. This CDR3 is 17 amino acids long. The V end lost 4 bases, the J end lost 4 bases, and 21 bases lay between the germline ends. CDR3 protein: CASSAPNRVIGADTQYF. CDR3 DNA sequence: TGTGCCAGCAGTGCCCCTAACAGGGTAATCGGGGCAGATACGCAGTATTTT. The full variable domain, with the rest looked up from reference TRBV25-1 and TRBJ2-3, is EADIYQTPRYLVIGTGKKITLECSQTMGHDKMYWYQQDPGMELHLIHYSYGVNSTEKGDLSSESTVSRIRTEHFPLTLESARPSHTSQYLCASSAPNRVIGADTQYFGPGTRLTVL.